Below are 8 T cell receptor beta chains sequenced from a single sample in a study of identical twins. TCRdb redid the calling of the 5' RACE reads with MiXCR, one entry per CDR3 protein. The repertoire includes 700,000 or so distinct CDR3 sequences, around 20% of them detected once, and roughly 4% sits in the top ten. These data also featured in a second study, about T cells expressing NK-cell markers.

The specimen was PBMCs. These receptors were collected from a woman aged 18-29 years in good health.

The chain links TRBV7-2 to TRBJ1-1; D might be TRBD1 (6 bases). Trimming pared 1 base from V and 8 bases from J, leaving 20 bases between. This CDR3 comprises 16 residues. Germline values: CDR1 SGHTA, CDR2 FQGNSA. The CDR3 here is CASSLDSALTGREAFF. The CDR3, as DNA: TGTGCCAGCAGCTTAGATTCGGCCCTGACAGGCCGAGAAGCTTTCTTT.

A few counts support this clonotype. J is TRBJ2-3 and V is TRBV5-1; 8 nucleotides match TRBD2. V lost 7 bases to trimming and J lost 4 bases; unmatched junction nucleotides: 8. Germline assignment: CDR1 SGHRS and CDR2 YFSETQ. The CDR3 contains 14 residues. In nucleotides, the CDR3 is TGCGCCAGCGGACCGGGGGGGCCGTCAGATACGCAGTATTTT. Protein: CASGPGGPSDTQYF.

This clonotype showed up just a few times. The J gene is TRBJ2-2, the V gene TRBV7-2; D perhaps matches TRBD2 (6 bases). Germline CDR1 SGHTA, CDR2 FQGNSA. The CDR3 runs 17 residues. V gave up 5 bases and J gave up 4 bases, with 20 bases separating them. The DNA of the CDR3 is TGTGCCAGCAGCCTATCGCCGGGACTCCCTACCACCGGGGAGCTGTTTTTT. The encoded protein is CASSLSPGLPTTGELFF.

In this sample, this clonotype turned up many times. The J gene is TRBJ2-1, the V gene TRBV12-3 or TRBV12-4; a weak D match, TRBD1 (6 bases). The CDR3 length is 14 residues. The ends were cut back, 8 bases at V and 2 bases at J, with 13 bases in the middle. CDR3 sequence (DNA): TGTGCCAGCCAGGGGACACAAGCCTACAATGAGCAGTTCTTC. Protein sequence: CASQGTQAYNEQFF.

This clonotype was detected only a few times. The rearrangement uses TRBV12-3 or TRBV12-4 and TRBJ2-2, with unresolved D. CDR3 length equals 14 residues. The V gene lost 2 bases and the J gene lost 3 bases, with 7 bases spanning the gap. The CDR3 coding sequence is TGTGCCAGCAGTTTAAACTTATACACCGGGGAGCTGTTTTTT. Translated, it gives CASSLNLYTGELFF.

This clonotype was counted a few times. DNA of the CDR3: TGTGCCACCGGGTATCCAGACAGGACAGGCCGTAACACTGAAGCTTTCTTT. It specifies CATGYPDRTGRNTEAFF. The chain is built from TRBV24-1 and TRBJ1-1, with 7 bases lining up with TRBD1. Germline CDR1 is KGHDR and CDR2 is SFDVKD. This CDR3 spans 17 amino acids. J was trimmed by 2 bases and V by 9 bases; bases with no gene match: 17.

The gene calls are TRBV20-1 and TRBJ2-7; a possible D gene is TRBD2 (6 bases). V shed 6 bases and J shed 1 base, with 13 bases lying between them. The CDR3 consists of 13 residues. Germline V lookup: CDR1 DFQATT, CDR2 SNEGSKA (reference sequence). The CDR3 DNA reads TGCAGTGCAGTAAGCGGGCAATCCTACGAGCAGTACTTC. Translation: CSAVSGQSYEQYF.

The chain links TRBV27 to TRBJ1-1; weak D call: TRBD1 (6 bases). Germline V gene data show CDR1 as MNHEY and CDR2 as SMNVEV (reference sequence). The V gene lost 5 bases and the J gene lost 8 bases, with 18 bases spanning the gap. The length of the CDR3 is 14 residues. DNA for the CDR3: TGTGCCAGCAGTACCCCGGCAGGGGTGAACGAAGCTTTCTTT. This gives the protein CASSTPAGVNEAFF.